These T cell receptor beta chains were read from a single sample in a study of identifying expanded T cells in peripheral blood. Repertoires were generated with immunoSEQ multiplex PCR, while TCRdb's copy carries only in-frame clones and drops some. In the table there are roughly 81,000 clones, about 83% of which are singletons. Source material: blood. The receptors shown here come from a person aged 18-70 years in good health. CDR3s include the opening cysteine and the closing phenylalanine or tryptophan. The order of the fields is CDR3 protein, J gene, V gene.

CASSQARDFNYGYTF	TRBJ1-2	TRBV4-1
CASEPGTYYNEQFF	TRBJ2-1	TRBV2
CASSETGTGANVLTF	TRBJ2-6	TRBV19
CASSQGPLSSNQPQHF	TRBJ1-5	TRBV4-1
CASSQDLGDSGNTIYF	TRBJ1-3	TRBV4-2
CASSSQGLAGANVLTF	TRBJ2-6	TRBV4-3
CASSFEETQYF	TRBJ2-5	TRBV11-2
CASSYGQGLNTGELFF	TRBJ2-2	TRBV27
CSVGGGTYEQYF	TRBJ2-7	TRBV29-1
CASSPGGQGRYLAKNIQYF	TRBJ2-4	TRBV19